Included here is one T cell receptor beta chain sequence, with context. Trimming took 0 bases from V and 3 from J, leaving 9 bases between them. CDR1 is SGDLS and CDR2 is YYNGEE in the germline V gene. The length of the CDR3 is 14 residues. Data came from immunoSEQ multiplex PCR; TCRdb stores just in-frame clones and leaves some out. The table lists millions of clones, just over 90% of them singletons. This sample was included in a study of shared clonotypes between healthy human individuals. Sequenced material: naive CD4+ T cells sorted from blood. Subset given: CD45RA+ positively selected. This chain connects TRBV9 to TRBJ1-2, with D possibly TRBD1 on 5 matching bases. This sequence was found in a man between 18 and 35 years old in good health. The CDR3 bases are TGTGCCAGCAGCGTAGACGCGGGGGACTATGGCTACACCTTC. Its translation: CASSVDAGDYGYTF.